This entry describes one TCR beta chain. Its specificity is unknown. CDR1 and CDR2 (germline): SGHTA, FQGNSA. This CDR3 contains 16 residues. V was clipped by 5 bases and J by 7 bases, with 20 bases between them. Each individual donor underwent a draw of 8 to 10 milliliters of peripheral blood. Samples each yielded at least 5 micrograms of total RNA. Alongside a J-beta primer mix, a sample-barcoded 5' primer served in a second PCR lasting about 7 to 11 cycles. TCRdb re-called the 5' RACE reads with MiXCR, one entry per CDR3 protein. The sample has some 800,000 distinct CDR3 sequences; roughly 44% are singletons. These data originate in a study of blood T cells in healthy people across ages. Study-level results: It was not known whether donors were CMV positive (a possible confounder of expanded clonotype changes).

This sequence was found in a man between 60 and 75 years old in good health. The sample taken for sequencing was blood. The V gene is TRBV7-2, the J gene TRBJ1-4, with D possibly being TRBD1 (5 bases). The CDR3 DNA sequence: TGTGCCAGCAGCCCTAGGACATTAGGGTCCGGTGAAAAACTGTTTTTT. Translation: CASSPRTLGSGEKLFF.